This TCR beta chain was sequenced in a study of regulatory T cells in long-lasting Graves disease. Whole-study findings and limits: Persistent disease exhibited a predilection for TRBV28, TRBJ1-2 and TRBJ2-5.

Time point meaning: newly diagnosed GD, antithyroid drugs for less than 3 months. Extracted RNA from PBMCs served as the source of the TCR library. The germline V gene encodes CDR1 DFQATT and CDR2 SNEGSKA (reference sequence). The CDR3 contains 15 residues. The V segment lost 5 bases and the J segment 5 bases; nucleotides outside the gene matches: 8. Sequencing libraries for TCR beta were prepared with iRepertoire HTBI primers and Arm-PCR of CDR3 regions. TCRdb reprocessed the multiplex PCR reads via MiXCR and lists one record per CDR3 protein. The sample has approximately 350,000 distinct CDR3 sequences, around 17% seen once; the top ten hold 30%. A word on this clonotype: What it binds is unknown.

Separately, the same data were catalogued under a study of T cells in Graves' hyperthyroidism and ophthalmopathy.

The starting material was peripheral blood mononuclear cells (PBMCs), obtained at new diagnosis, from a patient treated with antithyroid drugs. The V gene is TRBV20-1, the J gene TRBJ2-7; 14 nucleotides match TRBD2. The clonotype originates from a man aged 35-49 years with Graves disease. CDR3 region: CSARGLAGGQNEQYF. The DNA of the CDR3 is TGCAGTGCTCGAGGACTAGCGGGGGGTCAGAACGAGCAGTACTTC.